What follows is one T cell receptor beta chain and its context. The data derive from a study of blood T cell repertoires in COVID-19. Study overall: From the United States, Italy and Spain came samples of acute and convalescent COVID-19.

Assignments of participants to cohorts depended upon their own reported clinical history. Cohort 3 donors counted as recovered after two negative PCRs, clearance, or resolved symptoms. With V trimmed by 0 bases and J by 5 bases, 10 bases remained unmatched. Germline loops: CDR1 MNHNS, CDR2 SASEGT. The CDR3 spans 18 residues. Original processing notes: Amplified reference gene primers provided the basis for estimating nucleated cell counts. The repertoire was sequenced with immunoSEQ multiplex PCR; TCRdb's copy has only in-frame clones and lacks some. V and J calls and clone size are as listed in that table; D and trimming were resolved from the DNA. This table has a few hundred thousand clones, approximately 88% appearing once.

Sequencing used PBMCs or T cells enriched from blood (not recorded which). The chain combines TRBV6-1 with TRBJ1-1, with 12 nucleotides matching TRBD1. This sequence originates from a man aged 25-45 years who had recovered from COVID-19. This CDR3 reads CASSEARRDRGRWTEAFF. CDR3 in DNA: TGTGCCAGCAGTGAAGCACGCCGGGACAGGGGGCGTTGGACTGAAGCTTTCTTT.